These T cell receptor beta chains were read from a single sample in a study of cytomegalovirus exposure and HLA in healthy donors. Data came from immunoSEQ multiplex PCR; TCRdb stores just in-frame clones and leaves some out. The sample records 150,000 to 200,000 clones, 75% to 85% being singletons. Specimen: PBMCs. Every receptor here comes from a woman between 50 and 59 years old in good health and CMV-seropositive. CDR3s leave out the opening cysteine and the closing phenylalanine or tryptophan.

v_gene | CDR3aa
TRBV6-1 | ASSEEEGEVYEQY
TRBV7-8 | ASGVMGGSGNTIY
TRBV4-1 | ASSQATGANTEAF
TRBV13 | ASSLSGGSSYEQY
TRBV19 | ASSIAGTGVYEQY
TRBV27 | ASTRGQGIPGELF
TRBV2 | ASRSRAGGPGETQY
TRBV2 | ASSFSDGHNQPQH
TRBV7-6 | ASSQRGQVGIETQY
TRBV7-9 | ASSLGQGAQPQH
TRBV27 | ASSFEQNTEAF
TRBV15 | ATSVRTSSEQY
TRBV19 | ASSTDRGNQPQH
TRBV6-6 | ASSYSDRGRGYT
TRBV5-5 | ASSPYRGFSDTQY
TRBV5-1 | ASSNGQGAAGANVLT
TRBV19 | ASSSAGGYTYEQY
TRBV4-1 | ASSPTGQPSYNEQF
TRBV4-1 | ASSQESSNEKLF
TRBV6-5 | ASRRDIRGQGF
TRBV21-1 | ASSGHYAF
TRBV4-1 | ASSQASGPNEQF
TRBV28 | ASSLSSGGYTDTQY